This is a list of T cell receptor beta chains from one sample in a study of blood T cell repertoires in COVID-19. Sequencing was performed with immunoSEQ multiplex PCR; in TCRdb, only in-frame clones are kept and a portion is missing. The sample has 97,000 or so clones, about 80% seen once. The source material was peripheral blood. The receptors here all came from a man in his 70s with acute or convalescent COVID-19. Both conserved end residues are part of each CDR3. A D gene is named only where the DNA matches it firmly. Rows may omit the clone size; those that give it use once, few, many or a size class.

clone_size | j_call | d_call | v_call | cdr3_nt | cdr3_aa
few | TRBJ1-1 | NA | TRBV25-1 | TGTGCCAGCAGTGAATCCGAGAGCCTGAACACTGAAGCTTTCTTT | CASSESESLNTEAFF
NA | TRBJ1-3 | NA | TRBV19 | TGTGCCAGTAGTATAATAAAGGCAGGCTCTGGAAACACCATATATTTT | CASSIIKAGSGNTIYF
NA | TRBJ2-7 | NA | TRBV7-6 | TGTGCCAGCAGCCCCCAACTCGGGCGGGGCAACTACGAGCAGTACTTC | CASSPQLGRGNYEQYF
NA | TRBJ1-6 | NA | TRBV30 | TGTGCCTGGGACCGGTCCGGGGACCTCCACTTT | CAWDRSGDLHF
NA | TRBJ2-3 | TRBD2 | TRBV14 | TGTGCCAGCAGCTTTTTCCGCGGGAGCACCCAAGAGGATACGCAGTATTTT | CASSFFRGSTQEDTQYF
NA | TRBJ2-7 | TRBD1 | TRBV28 | TGTGCCAGCAGATCTGGACAGGCCTACGAGCAGTACTTC | CASRSGQAYEQYF
NA | TRBJ2-1 | TRBD2 | TRBV7-2 | TGTGCCAGCAGCTCAAGAGAATTCCGGCGGGGGGCCTACAATGAGCAGTTCTTC | CASSSREFRRGAYNEQFF
once | TRBJ2-7 | TRBD2 | TRBV28 | TGTGCCAGCAGCTCGACAGAGGGGACTAGCGGGAGTGTTTACGAGCAGTACTTC | CASSSTEGTSGSVYEQYF
once | TRBJ1-2 | TRBD1 | TRBV27 | TGTGCCAGCAGTGGATGGACAGGGTCTGGCTACACCTTC | CASSGWTGSGYTF
NA | TRBJ1-3 | TRBD1 | TRBV3-1/TRBV3-2 | TGTGCCAGCAGCCAAGCGGGTTCCCGGGACAGGGGAAACACCATATATTTT | CASSQAGSRDRGNTIYF
NA | TRBJ2-3 | NA | TRBV15 | TGTGCCACCACCAGGTCCTTGGGGGCCAGCGCCTCAACTAGCACAGATACGCAGTATTTT | CATTRSLGASASTSTDTQYF
NA | TRBJ2-2 | TRBD2 | TRBV3-1/TRBV3-2 | TGTGCCAGCAGCCAACCACCACTAGCGGGGGAGGCCGGGGAGCTGTTTTTT | CASSQPPLAGEAGELFF
NA | TRBJ2-1 | TRBD2 | TRBV5-1 | TGCGCCAGCAGTTACCGACTAGCGTCCTCCTACAATGAGCAGTTCTTC | CASSYRLASSYNEQFF
NA | TRBJ2-1 | TRBD1 | TRBV27 | TGTGCCAGCAGTTTCAGGGGGCTAGGTGAGCAGTTCTTC | CASSFRGLGEQFF
NA | TRBJ2-3 | TRBD1 | TRBV5-5 | TGTGCCAGCAGCTTTCCCGACAGGGGAGGCGATACGCAGTATTTT | CASSFPDRGGDTQYF
NA | TRBJ2-2 | NA | TRBV11-1 | TGTGCCAGCAGCTTAGTGCGGGGGAACACCGGGGAGCTGTTTTTT | CASSLVRGNTGELFF
few | TRBJ1-2 | NA | TRBV19 | TGTGCCAGTAACCTCGGGGGGCGCGACTATGGCTACACCTTC | CASNLGGRDYGYTF
NA | TRBJ2-2 | NA | TRBV10-2 | TGCGCCAGCAGTGAGGGACACAGATCCGGGGAGCTGTTTTTT | CASSEGHRSGELFF
NA | TRBJ2-7 | NA | TRBV18 | TGTGCCAGCTCACCACCGTCAGCGGTATACGAGCAGTACTTC | CASSPPSAVYEQYF
NA | TRBJ1-2 | TRBD1 | TRBV30 | TGTGCCTGGAGTGCGACAGGGGATAGTGGCTACACCTTC | CAWSATGDSGYTF
NA | TRBJ1-1 | NA | TRBV6-6 | TGTGCCAGCAGTTCAGGGGACCGGAGAACTGAAGCTTTCTTT | CASSSGDRRTEAFF
NA | TRBJ1-3 | NA | TRBV12-3/TRBV12-4 | TGTGCCAGCAGTTCGGTCTCTGGAAACACCATATATTTT | CASSSVSGNTIYF
NA | TRBJ2-3 | NA | TRBV6-5 | TGTGCCAGCAGTTACTCGGCGGGGAACACAGATACGCAGTATTTT | CASSYSAGNTDTQYF
NA | TRBJ1-5 | TRBD1 | TRBV18 | TGTGCCAGCTCACCGGGCGGACAGGGCGATCAGCCCCAGCATTTT | CASSPGGQGDQPQHF
NA | TRBJ2-2 | TRBD2 | TRBV19 | TGTGCCAGTAGTCCTCGGGGAGGGCCTAACACCGGGGAGCTGTTTTTT | CASSPRGGPNTGELFF